Presented here are 6 T cell receptor beta chains from one specimen sequenced in a study of blood T cell repertoires in COVID-19. Measured with immunoSEQ multiplex PCR; TCRdb has only the in-frame clones, and not every one. In the table there are 200,000 to 250,000 clones, around 82% of which are singletons. The sequencing input was peripheral blood. These receptors originate from a woman of 80 years or more with active or convalescent COVID-19.

This chain uses TRBV5-8 with TRBJ2-1; 15 positions match TRBD2. CDR3 length equals 16 residues. J gave up 7 bases and V 3 bases, and 5 bases lay outside the gene matches. The germline gives CDR1 SGHTS, CDR2 YDEGEE. CDR3 loop: CASSSWTSGRVNEQFF. The CDR3 region has the DNA TGTGCCAGCAGCTCTTGGACTAGCGGGAGGGTAAATGAGCAGTTCTTC.

This clone was observed a single time. J is TRBJ1-6 and V is TRBV5-6; TRBD1 aligns across 9 bases. V gave up 5 bases and J gave up 6 bases; unmatched junction bases: 12. The CDR3 runs 17 residues. Germline V gene data show CDR1 as SGHDT and CDR2 as YYEEEE. For the CDR3, the DNA is TGTGCCAGCAGTCAAAACAGGGGGCTCGTAGGTAATTCACCCCTCCACTTT. Amino acids: CASSQNRGLVGNSPLHF.

The rearrangement joins TRBV6-5 to TRBJ2-7; no reliable D call. V was shortened by 2 bases and J by 3 bases, with 8 bases between the two germline ends. Looked up from germline, CDR1 is MNHEY and CDR2 is SVGAGI. This CDR3 is built from 13 residues. CDR3 sequence reads: CASSYKQSYEQYF. The CDR3 DNA follows: TGTGCCAGCAGTTACAAGCAAAGCTACGAGCAGTACTTC.

The chain combines TRBV5-5 with TRBJ2-7; D is undetermined. The CDR3 extends over 14 amino acids. Germline V CDR1 and CDR2: SGHKS, YYEKEE (reference sequence). V was trimmed by 1 base and J by 4 bases, leaving 12 bases between them. CDR3 nucleotide sequence: TGTGCCAGCAGCTTGAACCCACTTTCGTACGAGCAGTACTTC. This translates into CASSLNPLSYEQYF.

The chain joins TRBV11-2 to TRBJ1-3; D is perhaps TRBD1 (5 bases). Germline-derived CDR1 and CDR2 are SGHAT and FQNNGV. CDR3 length: 17 residues. V lost 3 bases, J lost 0 bases, and 15 bases lay in between. In DNA form, the CDR3 reads TGTGCCAGCAGCTTTTTCCTTCCAGGGAACTCTGGAAACACCATATATTTT. Residues: CASSFFLPGNSGNTIYF. The entire variable domain, with the rest obtained from reference TRBV11-2 and TRBJ1-3, is as follows: EAGVAQSPRYKIIEKRQSVAFWCNPISGHATLYWYQQILGQGPKLLIQFQNNGVVDDSQLPKDRFSAERLKGVDSTLKIQPAKLEDSAVYLCASSFFLPGNSGNTIYFGEGSWLTVV.

The chain is built from TRBV19 and TRBJ2-7; 10 bases agree with TRBD2. The germline V gene encodes CDR1 LNHDA and CDR2 SQIVND (reference sequence). The junction had 7 bases not matched to a gene; V was cut back by 6 bases and J by 5 bases. The CDR3 sequence is 14 residues long. The CDR3 here is CASSAVAGGHEQYF. The CDR3 DNA is TGTGCCAGTAGCGCAGTAGCGGGAGGTCACGAGCAGTACTTC.